Sequencing of this TCR beta chain was carried out in a study of shared clonotypes between healthy human individuals. In the study overall: Three plates were used per donor for CD4 naive, three for CD4 memory, two for CD8 naive and one for CD8 memory.

The CDR3 is 14 residues long. The junction had 4 bases not matched to a gene; V was cut back by 5 bases and J by 5 bases. Germline V gene sequence: CDR1 SSHAT, CDR2 FNYEAQ (reference sequence). TCRdb keeps only in-frame clones here, not all; method: immunoSEQ multiplex PCR. The table lists roughly 2.2 million clones, over 90% of them singletons. Study conclusions and caveats: Sampling covered blood only; tissue repertoires likely differ.

A word on this clone: Its antigen remains unidentified.

The clonotype was recovered from a man between 18 and 35 years old in good health. Some clones in this sample may be carry-over from other donors' samples. Sequencing was done on a sample of naive CD4+ T cells from PBMCs. Subset described: CD45RA+ positively selected. The chain is built from TRBV7-7 and TRBJ2-7; 12 nucleotides agree with TRBD1. The CDR3 protein is CASSPGTGGDEQYF. The CDR3 DNA is TGTGCCAGCAGCCCCGGGACAGGGGGCGACGAGCAGTACTTC.